This TCR beta chain stems from a study of glioma-infiltrating T cells. Broader study findings: Gliomas, especially low-grade, showed above-expected tissue-blood divergence; non-neoplastic patients showed below.

The length of the CDR3 is 17 residues. Germline lookup yields CDR1 MNHEY and CDR2 SMNVEV (reference sequence). V lost 0 bases to trimming and J lost 2 bases; unmatched junction nucleotides: 8. The iRepertoire nested amplicon-rescue multiplex PCR amplified TCR alpha and beta CDR3s from RNA. Tissue mRNA or PBMC total RNA, roughly 100-400 ng, went into one-step reverse transcription and amplification. TCRdb reprocessed the multiplex PCR reads via MiXCR and lists one record per CDR3 protein. Of about 130,000 distinct CDR3 sequences in the sample, approximately 26% are singletons; the top ten hold about a quarter. This clonotype was observed many times. Antigen unknown.

The origin of this receptor is a human donor with low-grade glioma or glioblastoma, undergoing nonglioma brain surgery, or in good health (not recorded which). J is TRBJ2-3 and V is TRBV27; 7 bases are a match to TRBD1. Sequenced: glioma tissue, nonneoplastic brain tissue, or PBMCs (not recorded which). Here the CDR3 reads CASSLSPEGAYTDTQYF. CDR3 in DNA: TGTGCCAGCAGTTTATCCCCAGAGGGGGCCTACACAGATACGCAGTATTTT.